These T cell receptor beta chains were read from a single sample in a study of PD-L1 blockade in urothelial cancer. Some clones are missing from TCRdb's copy, which holds only in-frame ones; the method was immunoSEQ multiplex PCR. The table lists roughly 24,000 clones, 91% of them singletons. Sequences were derived from PBMCs, sampled around atezolizumab (anti-PD-L1) treatment. These receptors all come from a woman aged 55-69 years with urothelial cancer. Each CDR3 is given with its conserved first and last residue. A D gene is named only where the DNA matches it firmly. Rows may omit the clone size; those that give it use once, few, many or a size class.

D gene: NA; V gene: TRBV19; J gene: TRBJ2-6; clone size: NA; CDR3 protein: CASKRPGGAPGANVLTF; CDR3 DNA: TGTGCCAGTAAGAGGCCAGGTGGGGCGCCTGGGGCCAACGTCCTGACTTTC
D gene: TRBD1; V gene: TRBV18; J gene: TRBJ2-4; clone size: NA; CDR3 protein: CASSPPTGGAKYF; CDR3 DNA: TGTGCCAGCTCACCACCGACAGGGGGCGCAAAGTACTTC
D gene: NA; V gene: TRBV11-2; J gene: TRBJ1-3; clone size: NA; CDR3 protein: CASSFLVGTARDTIYF; CDR3 DNA: TGTGCCAGCAGCTTTCTGGTGGGGACTGCACGGGACACCATATATTTT
D gene: NA; V gene: TRBV19; J gene: TRBJ1-1; clone size: NA; CDR3 protein: CASSPQGYTEAFF; CDR3 DNA: TGTGCCAGTAGTCCTCAGGGTTACACTGAAGCTTTCTTT
D gene: TRBD2; V gene: TRBV7-3; J gene: TRBJ2-5; clone size: NA; CDR3 protein: CASSPSGGPQETQYF; CDR3 DNA: TGTGCCAGCAGCCCCAGCGGGGGGCCCCAAGAGACCCAGTACTTC
D gene: NA; V gene: TRBV27; J gene: TRBJ2-7; clone size: NA; CDR3 protein: CASSFGPLPQYEQYF; CDR3 DNA: TGTGCCAGCAGTTTTGGGCCATTGCCCCAATACGAGCAGTACTTC
D gene: NA; V gene: TRBV7-9; J gene: TRBJ2-1; clone size: NA; CDR3 protein: CASSLVGERVGNEQFF; CDR3 DNA: TGTGCCAGCAGCTTAGTGGGGGAGCGGGTCGGCAATGAGCAGTTCTTC
D gene: TRBD1; V gene: TRBV6-5; J gene: TRBJ1-5; clone size: NA; CDR3 protein: CASKGQANQPQHF; CDR3 DNA: TGTGCCAGCAAGGGACAGGCCAATCAGCCCCAGCATTTT
D gene: TRBD1; V gene: TRBV7-9; J gene: TRBJ2-7; clone size: once; CDR3 protein: CASSLVLSTSGGYEQYF; CDR3 DNA: TGTGCCAGCAGCTTAGTACTCTCGACGTCAGGGGGCTACGAGCAGTACTTC
D gene: TRBD1; V gene: TRBV18; J gene: TRBJ1-4; clone size: NA; CDR3 protein: CASSSRTGGEKLFF; CDR3 DNA: TGTGCCAGCTCAAGCAGGACAGGGGGAGAAAAACTGTTTTTT
D gene: TRBD1; V gene: TRBV9; J gene: TRBJ1-2; clone size: NA; CDR3 protein: CASSVGDRAYGYTF; CDR3 DNA: TGTGCCAGCAGCGTAGGGGACAGGGCCTATGGCTACACCTTC
D gene: TRBD2; V gene: TRBV6-1; J gene: TRBJ2-7; clone size: NA; CDR3 protein: CASSEGLAGALYEQYF; CDR3 DNA: TGTGCCAGCAGTGAGGGTTTAGCGGGGGCCCTCTACGAGCAGTACTTC
D gene: TRBD1; V gene: TRBV28; J gene: TRBJ1-4; clone size: NA; CDR3 protein: CASSSSGQGTNEKLFF; CDR3 DNA: TGTGCCAGCAGTTCTTCCGGACAGGGAACTAATGAAAAACTGTTTTTT
D gene: NA; V gene: TRBV29-1; J gene: TRBJ1-5; clone size: NA; CDR3 protein: CSVVLGGGNQPQHF; CDR3 DNA: TGCAGCGTTGTATTAGGGGGAGGCAATCAGCCCCAGCATTTT
D gene: NA; V gene: TRBV6-1; J gene: TRBJ2-5; clone size: NA; CDR3 protein: CASSQARGAQETQYF; CDR3 DNA: TGTGCCAGCAGTCAAGCCAGGGGGGCCCAAGAGACCCAGTACTTC
D gene: NA; V gene: TRBV25-1; J gene: TRBJ2-5; clone size: NA; CDR3 protein: CASSGGAGTQYF; CDR3 DNA: TGTGCCAGCAGTGGGGGCGCCGGGACCCAGTACTTC
D gene: NA; V gene: TRBV5-1; J gene: TRBJ1-1; clone size: NA; CDR3 protein: CASSRGNTEAFF; CDR3 DNA: TGCGCCAGCAGCCGGGGGAACACTGAAGCTTTCTTT
D gene: TRBD2; V gene: TRBV11-2; J gene: TRBJ2-3; clone size: NA; CDR3 protein: CASSLDRPSGERWDTDTQYF; CDR3 DNA: TGTGCCAGCAGCTTAGATCGCCCTAGCGGGGAGAGGTGGGACACAGATACGCAGTATTTT
D gene: TRBD2; V gene: TRBV11-2; J gene: TRBJ2-1; clone size: NA; CDR3 protein: CASSRLAGSYNEQFF; CDR3 DNA: TGTGCCAGCAGCAGGCTAGCGGGCTCCTACAATGAGCAGTTCTTC
D gene: TRBD1; V gene: TRBV9; J gene: TRBJ2-3; clone size: NA; CDR3 protein: CASSVGQGAPTDTQYF; CDR3 DNA: TGTGCCAGCAGCGTAGGGCAGGGGGCGCCCACAGATACGCAGTATTTT
D gene: NA; V gene: TRBV5-1; J gene: TRBJ2-5; clone size: once; CDR3 protein: CASSWGQYQETQYF; CDR3 DNA: TGCGCCAGCAGCTGGGGACAATATCAAGAGACCCAGTACTTC
D gene: TRBD2; V gene: TRBV11-2; J gene: TRBJ2-1; clone size: few; CDR3 protein: CASSPGALAGGYNEQFF; CDR3 DNA: TGTGCCAGCAGCCCAGGCGCGCTAGCGGGAGGATACAATGAGCAGTTCTTC
D gene: TRBD2; V gene: TRBV15; J gene: TRBJ2-1; clone size: NA; CDR3 protein: CATSREPSGRYNEQFF; CDR3 DNA: TGTGCCACCAGCAGAGAGCCTAGCGGGAGATACAATGAGCAGTTCTTC